Sequencing of this TCR beta chain was carried out in a study of blood T cell repertoires in COVID-19. The overall study: Whether acute or convalescent, the COVID-19 samples came from the United States, Italy and Spain. In each case, the material was cDNA or gDNA derived from T cells, B-cell-depleted T cells, or PBMCs.

CDR1 is GTSNPN, CDR2 SVGIG, per germline (reference sequence). V lost 4 bases and J lost 11, with 21 bases in between. This CDR3 spans 14 amino acids. Authors' data handling: Amplified reference gene primers provided the basis for estimating nucleated cell counts. The data were produced by immunoSEQ multiplex PCR, yet TCRdb's version contains in-frame clones alone and is incomplete. V, J and clone size were drawn from that table, and D and trimming were deduced from the DNA. The data hold roughly 150,000 clones, with 83% observed a single time. The sequenced material came from peripheral blood. The rearrangement links TRBV30 to TRBJ1-3; no firm D call. This clonotype was obtained from a woman older than 75 with acute or convalescent COVID-19. DNA for the CDR3: TGTGCCTGGATCGCCACCGGTTGGGCCAGGTCCATATATTTT. This encodes CAWIATGWARSIYF.